This TCR beta chain was sequenced for a study of cytomegalovirus exposure and HLA in healthy donors. Study-wide findings and caveats: Cytomegalovirus association was assigned to some 160 TCR beta chains.

Method: immunoSEQ multiplex PCR; TCRdb's copy keeps in-frame clones and lacks some. The sample yields over 110,000 clones, around 87% seen once. As concerns this clone: As yet, its antigen is unknown.

This TCR derives from a man between 18 and 29 years old in good health and CMV-seropositive. Specimen: PBMCs.

The CDR3 DNA sequence: TGCGCCAGCAGCTTGGCGACCAGGGCTAATTCACCCCTCCACTTT. Its translation: CASSLATRANSPLHF. The genes are TRBV5-1 and TRBJ1-6; weak D call: TRBD1 (5 bases). The germline V gene has CDR1 SGHRS and CDR2 YFSETQ. The V end was cut by 0 bases, the J end by 6 bases, with 10 bases between. This CDR3 has 15 residues.